Shown below are 30 T cell receptor beta chains from a single sample sequenced in a study of identifying expanded T cells in peripheral blood. Assay: immunoSEQ multiplex PCR; the TCRdb copy retains only in-frame clones and omits some. The sample includes around 100,000 clones, 87% of them seen just once. Sequenced input: blood. The source is a person aged 18 to 70 in good health.

The chain joins TRBV27 to TRBJ2-5; no clear D gene. The CDR3 totals 15 residues. Germline values: CDR1 MNHEY, CDR2 SMNVEV (reference sequence). Trimming pared 2 bases from V and 4 bases from J, leaving 14 bases between. CDR3 nucleotides: TGTGCCAGCAGTTTAAGGGCCCTGCGCCGAGAGACCCAGTACTTC. Translating gives CASSLRALRRETQYF.

V is TRBV2 and J is TRBJ1-2; weak D call: TRBD1 (6 bases). With 9 bases removed from V and 2 bases from J, the gap between germline ends came to 10 bases. Germline CDR1 reads SNHLY; CDR2 reads FYNNEI. The CDR3 contains 12 residues. The CDR3 DNA follows: TGTGCCAGTCAAACAGGGAACTATGGCTACACCTTC. As protein: CASQTGNYGYTF.

The rearrangement joins TRBV7-2 to TRBJ2-5, with 8 bases identical to TRBD2. V lost 2 bases, J lost 5 bases, and 4 bases stayed unmatched. Germline lookup yields CDR1 SGHTA and CDR2 FQGNSA. The CDR3 runs to 14 residues. In DNA, the CDR3 is TGTGCCAGCAGCTTACGAGCGGGGGAGGAGACCCAGTACTTC. Protein sequence: CASSLRAGEETQYF.

This clone has more than one count but fewer than ten. This chain connects TRBV2 to TRBJ1-5; 9 bases line up with TRBD1. Losses at the gene ends were 4 bases for V and 0 bases for J; bases not matched to a gene: 1. This CDR3 is built from 15 residues. Germline V CDR1 and CDR2: SNHLY, FYNNEI. CDR3 region: CASSGQGGSNQPQHF. The CDR3 DNA reads TGTGCCAGCAGTGGACAGGGGGGTAGCAATCAGCCCCAGCATTTT.

The chain couples TRBV19 to TRBJ2-2; D possibly matches TRBD1 or TRBD2 (5 bases each). Germline V lookup: CDR1 LNHDA, CDR2 SQIVND (reference sequence). The CDR3 loop spans 14 amino acids. V lost 5 bases, J lost 6 bases, and 13 bases lay in between. The CDR3 nucleotides read TGTGCCAGTAGTTTGGCAGGGACGTCCGGGGAGCTGTTTTTT. Residues: CASSLAGTSGELFF.

The chain recombines TRBV7-2 with TRBJ1-3, with 9 nucleotides matching TRBD1. V lost 5 bases and J lost 4; bases outside the gene matches: 6. The CDR3 is made up of 15 amino acids. The germline gives CDR1 SGHTA, CDR2 FQGNSA. CDR3 sequence reads: CASSLTGGKGNTIYF. The CDR3 DNA reads as TGTGCCAGCAGCCTAACAGGGGGCAAAGGAAACACCATATATTTT.

This clone was seen a single time. The gene calls are TRBV7-9 and TRBJ2-5, with 15 positions matching TRBD2. The J call may be faulty, since TRBJ2-7 better matches the DNA end. The CDR3 sequence is 19 residues long. Germline CDR1 and CDR2: SEHNR and FQNEAQ (reference sequence). CDR3 amino acids: CASSLSGLAGGPSSYEQYF. The DNA for the CDR3 is TGTGCCAGCAGCTTAAGCGGACTAGCGGGGGGGCCTAGCTCCTACGAGCAGTACTTC.

The rearrangement joins TRBV7-9 to TRBJ1-1; TRBD1 aligns across 12 bases. V was pared by 4 bases and J by 4 bases, with 10 bases of the junction left unmatched. The CDR3 extends over 17 amino acids. Germline CDR1 and CDR2: SEHNR and FQNEAQ (reference sequence). CDR3 nucleotide sequence: TGTGCCAGCAGCTGGCCCGGGACAGGGGGCGTGACCACTGAAGCTTTCTTT. It translates to CASSWPGTGGVTTEAFF.

The chain joins TRBV28 to TRBJ2-5; D might be TRBD2 (6 bases). The CDR3 covers 14 residues. Trimming removed 6 bases from V and 6 bases from J, with 17 bases in between. Germline-derived CDR1 and CDR2 are MDHEN and SYDVKM. The CDR3: CASSSHGGYQTQYF. The CDR3, as DNA: TGTGCCAGCAGCTCCCACGGGGGATATCAGACCCAGTACTTC.

The CDR3 DNA reads as TGCGCCAGCAGCCTTGGACAGGGAACTTATGGCTACACCTTC. It specifies CASSLGQGTYGYTF. V is TRBV4-3 and J is TRBJ1-2, with TRBD1 matching 8 bases. Per germline, CDR1 LGHNA and CDR2 YSLEER. CDR3 length: 14 residues. After removal of 4 bases from V and 5 bases from J, the junction contained 6 bases not matched to a gene.

CDR3 in DNA: TGTGCCAGCAGCTTAGCCGGAGCAAACGAGCAGTACTTC. Its translation: CASSLAGANEQYF. The rearrangement joins TRBV13 to TRBJ2-7; no definite D call. The germline V gene has CDR1 PRHDT and CDR2 FYEKMQ (reference sequence). V was cut by 1 base and J by 5 bases, with 9 bases left in between. The CDR3 covers 13 residues.

V and J are TRBV11-2 and TRBJ1-1; maybe TRBD1 (6 bases). V shed 3 bases and J shed 7 bases, with 18 bases lying between them. Per germline, CDR1 SGHAT and CDR2 FQNNGV. This CDR3 is built from 15 residues. The CDR3 DNA follows: TGTGCCAGCAGCTTGGGGGGGGGCTGGCCCTATGAAGCTTTCTTT. Its protein product is CASSLGGGWPYEAFF. Full variable domain (remainder filled in from reference TRBV11-2 and TRBJ1-1): EAGVAQSPRYKIIEKRQSVAFWCNPISGHATLYWYQQILGQGPKLLIQFQNNGVVDDSQLPKDRFSAERLKGVDSTLKIQPAKLEDSAVYLCASSLGGGWPYEAFFGQGTRLTVV.

This clone was counted once. The rearrangement joins TRBV27 to TRBJ2-7; D may correspond to TRBD1 or TRBD2 (6 bases each). There are 13 residues in the CDR3. V lost 3 bases, J lost 5 bases, and 11 bases lay in between. Germline V lookup: CDR1 MNHEY, CDR2 SMNVEV (reference sequence). DNA of the CDR3: TGTGCCAGCAGTTTCACGGGGGCGAACGAGCAGTACTTC. This sequence encodes CASSFTGANEQYF.

The genes are TRBV10-3 and TRBJ1-1; 10 bases are a match to TRBD1. The CDR3 runs to 13 residues. V trimming: 10 bases; J trimming: 4 bases; junction bases outside the gene matches: 6. Per the germline V gene, CDR1 is ENHRY and CDR2 is SYGVKD. The CDR3 loop is CATKDRGTTEAFF. The CDR3 DNA follows: TGTGCCACCAAGGACAGGGGGACCACTGAAGCTTTCTTT.

The V and J genes are TRBV28 and TRBJ2-5; D is unclear. Germline V gives CDR1 MDHEN, CDR2 SYDVKM. Trimming removed 2 bases from V and 3 bases from J, with 1 base in between. There are 11 residues in the CDR3. The CDR3 nucleotides are TGTGCCAGCAGTTTAGAAGAGACCCAGTACTTC. As protein: CASSLEETQYF.

This rearrangement joins TRBV5-8 to TRBJ2-7; 7 nucleotides match TRBD1. With 5 bases clipped from V and 3 bases from J, the junction kept 11 bases outside the gene matches. There are 15 residues in the CDR3. The V gene's germline CDR1 is SGHTS and CDR2 YDEGEE. CDR3 region: CASRPEPGGIYEQYF. As DNA, the CDR3 is TGTGCCAGCAGGCCGGAGCCAGGGGGAATCTACGAGCAGTACTTC.

The rearrangement uses TRBV30 and TRBJ2-5, with a possible D match to TRBD2 (6 bases). The germline V and J ends were trimmed by 1 base and 3 bases, with 12 bases remaining between them. The CDR3 covers 14 residues. Looked up from germline, CDR1 is GTSNPN and CDR2 is SVGIG (reference sequence). The CDR3 DNA follows: TGTGCCTGGAGTGGGGGTGGCGGGGAAGAGACCCAGTACTTC. This encodes CAWSGGGGEETQYF.

The V and J genes are TRBV6-5 and TRBJ2-3; D remains ambiguous. Trimming left V 0 bases short and J 7 bases short, with 5 bases between. The CDR3 is made up of 12 amino acids. Germline values: CDR1 MNHEY, CDR2 SVGAGI. The CDR3 sequence: CASSYSKYTQYF. The CDR3 coding sequence is TGTGCCAGCAGTTACTCGAAGTATACGCAGTATTTT.

V gene TRBV7-9 combines with J gene TRBJ2-1; 12 bases agree with TRBD2. Trimming took 2 bases from V and 13 from J; bases not matched to a gene: 9. The CDR3 runs to 15 residues. Germline CDR1 is SEHNR and CDR2 is FQNEAQ (reference sequence). CDR3 DNA: TGTGCCAGCAGCTTATCCTGGACTAGCGGGGACGAACAGTTCTTC. This translates into CASSLSWTSGDEQFF.

The chain carries TRBV5-4 and TRBJ1-1, with D possibly being TRBD1 (5 bases). V was cut by 4 bases and J by 0 bases, with 13 bases left in between. Germline CDR1 SGHNT, CDR2 YYREEE (reference sequence). The CDR3 is 15 residues long. The CDR3 is CASSRPGTVNTEAFF. The CDR3 coding sequence is TGTGCCAGCAGCCGCCCTGGGACGGTGAACACTGAAGCTTTCTTT. Full variable domain (missing parts from reference TRBV5-4 and TRBJ1-1): ETGVTQSPTHLIKTRGQQVTLRCSSQSGHNTVSWYQQALGQGPQFIFQYYREEENGRGNFPPRFSGLQFPNYSSELNVNALELDDSALYLCASSRPGTVNTEAFFGQGTRLTVV.

This sequence joins TRBV28 and TRBJ2-7, with unresolved D. CDR3 length: 14 amino acids. With 5 bases removed from V and 5 bases from J, the gap between germline ends came to 16 bases. CDR1 is MDHEN and CDR2 is SYDVKM in the germline V gene. The CDR3 sequence is CASSDFQEGDEQYF. DNA of the CDR3: TGTGCCAGCAGTGACTTTCAGGAAGGAGACGAGCAGTACTTC.

The rearrangement uses TRBV7-2 and TRBJ1-1; the D is unclear. The length of the CDR3 is 13 residues. V lost 5 bases and J 5 bases, leaving 12 bases between the germline ends. Germline V lookup: CDR1 SGHTA, CDR2 FQGNSA. CDR3 residues: CASSATPRTEAFF. In nucleotides, the CDR3 is TGTGCCAGCAGCGCCACCCCCCGGACTGAAGCTTTCTTT.

The CDR3 reads CASSPLAANTGELFF. CDR3 sequence (DNA): TGTGCCAGCAGCCCCCTAGCGGCGAACACCGGGGAGCTGTTTTTT. V gene TRBV7-2 combines with J gene TRBJ2-2; 7 nucleotides agree with TRBD2. This CDR3 has 15 amino acids. V dropped 5 bases and J dropped 0; count of bases not matched to a gene: 3. Germline V gene sequence: CDR1 SGHTA, CDR2 FQGNSA.

This rearrangement joins TRBV4-3 to TRBJ2-2; a possible D gene is TRBD1 (6 bases). The CDR3 consists of 16 residues. Germline CDR1 LGHNA, CDR2 YSLEER. Trimming left V 6 bases short and J 1 base short, with 15 bases between. CDR3 sequence (DNA): TGCGCCAGCAGTTTTGGGGTGACAGGGAACACCGGGGAGCTGTTTTTT. It is translated as CASSFGVTGNTGELFF.

The V and J genes are TRBV2 and TRBJ2-7, with 7 nucleotides matching TRBD2. CDR1 SNHLY and CDR2 FYNNEI come from the germline V gene. J gave up 1 base and V 6 bases, and 9 bases lay outside the gene matches. The CDR3 consists of 15 residues. CDR3 sequence: CASSPTGGMSYEQYF. CDR3 in DNA: TGTGCCAGCAGCCCCACGGGAGGAATGTCCTACGAGCAGTACTTC.

The gene calls are TRBV13 and TRBJ1-2, with 8 positions matching TRBD1. Per the germline V gene, CDR1 is PRHDT and CDR2 is FYEKMQ (reference sequence). CDR3 size: 15 residues. V was clipped by 4 bases and J by 4 bases; unmatched bases: 8. The CDR3 DNA follows: TGTGCCAGCAGCTCCTCAGGGGGCCCCACCTATGGCTACACCTTC. Amino acid sequence: CASSSSGGPTYGYTF.

The chain uses TRBV18 and TRBJ2-5, with 7 nucleotides matching TRBD2. J was trimmed by 2 bases and V by 3 bases; bases with no gene match: 6. This CDR3 spans 15 amino acids. Germline CDR1 KGHSH, CDR2 LQKENI. CDR3 bases: TGTGCCAGCTCACCCGTACTAGCGATTCAAGAGACCCAGTACTTC. Its translation: CASSPVLAIQETQYF.

CDR3 sequence: CASTGADNQPQHF. Written as DNA, the CDR3 is TGTGCCAGCACAGGGGCGGACAATCAGCCCCAGCATTTT. This chain connects TRBV28 to TRBJ1-5; maybe TRBD1 (6 bases). Germline CDR1 is MDHEN and CDR2 is SYDVKM. CDR3 length: 13 residues. Trimming removed 7 bases from V and 3 bases from J, with 10 bases in between.

The chain combines TRBV7-8 with TRBJ1-3, with unresolved D. Germline V gives CDR1 SGHVS, CDR2 FQNEAQ. The CDR3 consists of 16 residues. Deletions cut 5 bases from V and 0 bases from J, with 14 bases between. The CDR3 sequence: CASSLIPYSSGNTIYF. CDR3 sequence (DNA): TGTGCCAGCAGCCTTATCCCTTACTCCTCTGGAAACACCATATATTTT.

V and J are TRBV28 and TRBJ1-6, with 8 positions matching TRBD1. V was pared by 10 bases and J by 4 bases, with 9 bases of the junction left unmatched. CDR1 and CDR2 (germline): MDHEN, SYDVKM. The CDR3 runs to 15 residues. This CDR3 is CAIPGQGGYNSPLHF. CDR3 coding DNA: TGTGCCATCCCCGGACAGGGCGGTTATAATTCACCCCTCCACTTT. Variable domain in full (rest from reference TRBV28 and TRBJ1-6): DVKVTQSSRYLVKRTGEKVFLECVQDMDHENMFWYRQDPGLGLRLIYFSYDVKMKEKGDIPEGYSVSREKKERFSLILESASTNQTSMYLCAIPGQGGYNSPLHFGNGTRLTVT.